These 22 T cell receptor beta chains were all obtained from the same sample, sequenced in a study of OX40 agonist ivuxolimab in advanced cancers. Data came from immunoSEQ multiplex PCR; TCRdb stores just in-frame clones and leaves some out. The data show roughly 60,000 clones, around 86% seen once. This specimen consisted of CD4+ or CD8+ T cells sorted from blood, obtained in a trial of the OX40 agonist ivuxolimab. These receptors came from an adult with an advanced solid tumor such as melanoma, head and neck, liver or kidney cancer.

In regard to this clone: One end of the junction does not line up with germline, which may come from a read error. This chain links TRBV29-1 with TRBJ2-3; D is undetermined. This CDR3 is 12 amino acids long. Germline V CDR1 and CDR2: SQVTM, ANQGSEA. CDR3 protein: CSVEVERSTQYF. The CDR3 nucleotides read TGCAGCGTCGAAGTAGAGAGAAGTACGCAGTATTTT.

The chain is built from TRBV6-4 and TRBJ1-1; 7 bases are shared with TRBD1. With 6 bases clipped from V and 1 base from J, the junction kept 5 bases outside the gene matches. Germline V CDR1 and CDR2: MRHNA, SNTAGT. The CDR3 is 14 amino acids. The CDR3 sequence is CASRPGTANTEAFF. CDR3 bases: TGTGCCAGCAGACCCGGGACAGCGAACACTGAAGCTTTCTTT.

V is TRBV4-3 and J is TRBJ2-6; D is uncertain. The CDR3 sequence is 13 residues long. Germline V gene sequence: CDR1 LGHNA, CDR2 YSLEER. The ends were cut back, 1 base at V and 9 bases at J, with 7 bases in the middle. CDR3 amino acids: CASSQGPSNVLTF. CDR3 bases: TGCGCCAGCAGCCAAGGTCCCAGCAACGTCCTGACTTTC.

The V gene is TRBV2, the J gene TRBJ1-5, with no clear D. CDR3 length: 13 residues. Germline loops: CDR1 SNHLY, CDR2 FYNNEI. Trimming stripped 8 bases from V and 4 bases from J, with 12 bases between. The DNA of the CDR3 is TGTGCCAGCGTTCCAGGAATAAATCAGCCCCAGCATTTT. Its translation: CASVPGINQPQHF.

This clone has a handful of counts. The chain combines TRBV9 with TRBJ1-5, with D uncertain. The ends were cut back, 7 bases at V and 4 bases at J, with 18 bases in the middle. The CDR3 runs 15 residues. Germline V CDR1 and CDR2: SGDLS, YYNGEE. The CDR3 region is CASDPGSGGNQPQHF. DNA of the CDR3: TGTGCCAGCGACCCCGGGAGCGGAGGGAATCAGCCCCAGCATTTT.

This clone showed up just once. The rearrangement uses TRBV6-1 and TRBJ2-1; 9 nucleotides line up with TRBD1. The germline V gene has CDR1 MNHNS and CDR2 SASEGT. The CDR3 contains 14 residues. V dropped 8 bases and J dropped 9; count of bases not matched to a gene: 11. In nucleotides, the CDR3 is TGTGCCAGCCGACCGGGACAGGGATCTGGTGAGCAGTTCTTC. It yields the protein CASRPGQGSGEQFF.

The chain combines TRBV19 with TRBJ2-7, with D perhaps matching TRBD1 (7 bases). V lost 3 bases, J lost 5 bases, and 20 bases lay in between. Germline values: CDR1 LNHDA, CDR2 SQIVND (reference sequence). The CDR3 totals 16 residues. Written as DNA, the CDR3 is TGTGCCAGTAGTATGGTCCCGGTGACAGGGAGGCACGAGCAGTACTTC. It is translated as CASSMVPVTGRHEQYF.

The chain employs TRBV9 and TRBJ1-4; D perhaps matches TRBD1 (6 bases). V gave up 0 bases and J gave up 3 bases, with 15 bases separating them. The CDR3 covers 17 residues. Germline values: CDR1 SGDLS, CDR2 YYNGEE. The CDR3 DNA is TGTGCCAGCAGCGTAGCAGGACAGAGGATGCCTAATGAAAAACTGTTTTTT. The encoded protein is CASSVAGQRMPNEKLFF.

The chain links TRBV7-2 to TRBJ1-2, with D possibly matching TRBD1 (6 bases). Trimming stripped 5 bases from V and 4 bases from J, with 11 bases between. This CDR3 has 13 residues. Germline CDR1 reads SGHTA; CDR2 reads FQGNSA. This CDR3 reads CASSRRTAYGYTF. The CDR3 nucleotides are TGTGCCAGCAGCCGCCGGACAGCCTATGGCTACACCTTC.

V and J are TRBV2 and TRBJ1-5; D gene unclear. The CDR3 runs to 14 residues. Per the germline V gene, CDR1 is SNHLY and CDR2 is FYNNEI. V dropped 2 bases and J dropped 6 bases, with 11 bases sitting between them. The chain's CDR3 is CASSELGETQPQHF. In nucleotides, the CDR3 is TGTGCCAGCAGTGAATTGGGTGAGACTCAGCCCCAGCATTTT.

The chain is built from TRBV7-8 and TRBJ1-5; D is undetermined. This CDR3 spans 16 amino acids. Germline V CDR1 and CDR2: SGHVS, FQNEAQ. Trimming took 2 bases from V and 6 from J, leaving 17 bases between them. In nucleotides, the CDR3 is TGTGCCAGCAGCTTATTGAGCGGCAACTTGGTTCAGCCCCAGCATTTT. Encoded protein: CASSLLSGNLVQPQHF.

The chain recombines TRBV7-8 with TRBJ2-7; D remains unclear. Trimming left V 2 bases short and J 6 bases short, with 11 bases between. The germline gives CDR1 SGHVS, CDR2 FQNEAQ. The CDR3 extends over 13 amino acids. The DNA of the CDR3 is TGTGCCAGCAGCTTAAGAATGGGCAGCGAGCAGTACTTC. It codes for CASSLRMGSEQYF. Full variable domain (rest looked up from reference TRBV7-8 and TRBJ2-7): GAGVSQSPRYKVAKRGQDVALRCDPISGHVSLFWYQQALGQGPEFLTYFQNEAQLDKSGLPSDRFFAERPEGSVSTLKIQRTQQEDSAVYLCASSLRMGSEQYFGPGTRLTVT.

The rearrangement links TRBV7-9 to TRBJ1-5; 9 bases map to TRBD1. This CDR3 comprises 14 residues. V gave up 4 bases and J gave up 6 bases; unmatched junction bases: 4. From germline, CDR1 is SEHNR and CDR2 FQNEAQ (reference sequence). This chain's CDR3 is CASSSGTGRQPQHF. CDR3 in DNA: TGTGCCAGCAGCTCCGGGACAGGGCGTCAGCCCCAGCATTTT.

The chain combines TRBV7-3 with TRBJ2-5; D is undetermined. From germline, CDR1 is SGHTA and CDR2 FQGTGA. This CDR3 is 13 amino acids long. V dropped 2 bases and J dropped 1 base, with 5 bases sitting between them. The CDR3 loop is CASSLGSQETQYF. The CDR3 bases are TGTGCCAGCAGCTTAGGCAGCCAAGAGACCCAGTACTTC.

The table lists this clone with a few counts. V is TRBV30 and J is TRBJ1-1; the D is unclear. Trimming stripped 0 bases from V and 5 bases from J, with 10 bases between. This CDR3 spans 13 amino acids. The germline V gene has CDR1 GTSNPN and CDR2 SVGIG (reference sequence). CDR3 coding DNA: TGTGCCTGGAGTGTACAGCCGGGGACTGAAGCTTTCTTT. Residues: CAWSVQPGTEAFF.

The genes are TRBV2 and TRBJ2-3; no definite D call. V dropped 4 bases and J dropped 4 bases, with 6 bases sitting between them. CDR3 length: 12 amino acids. Germline lookup yields CDR1 SNHLY and CDR2 FYNNEI. The CDR3 coding sequence is TGTGCCAGCAGTGCCGGTTCAGATACGCAGTATTTT. It yields the protein CASSAGSDTQYF.

The chain couples TRBV7-9 to TRBJ2-2; D uncertain. Germline V gene lookup returns CDR1 SEHNR and CDR2 FQNEAQ (reference sequence). Trimming pared 3 bases from V and 5 bases from J, leaving 10 bases between. There are 14 residues in the CDR3. As DNA, the CDR3 is TGTGCCAGCAGCTTGATTTGGGAAACCGGGGAGCTGTTTTTT. This gives the protein CASSLIWETGELFF.

This chain connects TRBV2 to TRBJ1-1; D gene uncertain. The V gene's germline CDR1 is SNHLY and CDR2 FYNNEI. V was pared by 2 bases and J by 13 bases, with 14 bases between. CDR3 length: 12 amino acids. As DNA, the CDR3 is TGTGCCAGCAGTGAAAGGTCTGCCTTTGGTTTCTTT. It is translated as CASSERSAFGFF.

The chain recombines TRBV9 with TRBJ2-6; TRBD1 aligns across 8 bases. V trimming: 2 bases; J trimming: 0 bases; junction bases outside the gene matches: 13. The germline V gene has CDR1 SGDLS and CDR2 YYNGEE. The CDR3 is 20 amino acids. In DNA, the CDR3 is TGTGCCAGCAGCGTGTCGGGACAGGTAGGTTCCCCCTCTGGGGCCAACGTCCTGACTTTC. This sequence encodes CASSVSGQVGSPSGANVLTF.

The J gene is TRBJ1-3, the V gene TRBV4-3; D remains unclear. Trimming pared 2 bases from V and 0 bases from J, leaving 11 bases between. Germline V gene lookup returns CDR1 LGHNA and CDR2 YSLEER. The CDR3 runs to 16 residues. CDR3 protein: CASSQSLYISGNTIYF. The CDR3 nucleotides are TGCGCCAGCAGCCAATCCCTTTACATCTCTGGAAACACCATATATTTT.

This chain uses TRBV11-2 with TRBJ2-3; D remains ambiguous. Germline CDR1 SGHAT, CDR2 FQNNGV. This CDR3 has 14 amino acids. V was trimmed by 5 bases and J by 7 bases, leaving 16 bases between them. CDR3 DNA: TGTGCCAGCAGCCCCCAGCTCACACGGAATACGCAGTATTTT. Its translation is CASSPQLTRNTQYF. Full variable domain (outside the CDR3, taken from reference TRBV11-2 and TRBJ2-3): EAGVAQSPRYKIIEKRQSVAFWCNPISGHATLYWYQQILGQGPKLLIQFQNNGVVDDSQLPKDRFSAERLKGVDSTLKIQPAKLEDSAVYLCASSPQLTRNTQYFGPGTRLTVL.

The genes are TRBV29-1 and TRBJ1-1, with D unresolved. The CDR3 contains 12 residues. The germline CDR1 and CDR2 sequences are SQVTM and ANQGSEA. V was trimmed by 7 bases and J by 4 bases, leaving 13 bases between them. The CDR3 nucleotides read TGCAGCGCCCGTCGGGCCGGCACTGAAGCTTTCTTT. This codes for CSARRAGTEAFF.